These 4 T cell receptor beta chains were all obtained from the same sample, sequenced in a study of blood T cells in healthy people across ages. A second PCR of about 7 to 11 cycles used a sample-barcoded 5' primer and a J-beta primer mix. TCRdb recomputed calls from the 5' RACE reads with MiXCR, one row per CDR3 protein. The sample holds 550,000 to 800,000 distinct CDR3 sequences, about a third seen once. The sequenced sample consisted of blood. All receptors derive from a woman over 75 in good health.

This clonotype was counted at least ten times. This chain joins TRBV6-2 or TRBV6-3 and TRBJ1-5, with a weak D call TRBD1 (5 bases). The V gene lost 4 bases and the J gene lost 0 bases, with 13 bases spanning the gap. The CDR3 runs to 16 residues. Germline V gene lookup returns CDR1 MNHEY and CDR2 SVGEGT. The CDR3 loop is CASSFPPGPSNQPQHF. Written as DNA, the CDR3 is TGTGCCAGCAGTTTCCCACCGGGACCTAGCAATCAGCCCCAGCATTTT.

This clonotype was counted ten times or more. This sequence joins TRBV5-1 and TRBJ2-1; TRBD1 agrees at 10 bases. V shed 4 bases and J 4 bases; nucleotides not matched to a gene: 8. This CDR3 contains 16 residues. Germline V gene sequence: CDR1 SGHRS, CDR2 YFSETQ. The CDR3 nucleotides are TGCGCCAGCAGCCCTAACCCGGGACAGGGGTACAATGAGCAGTTCTTC. Translating it yields CASSPNPGQGYNEQFF.

In its sample, this clonotype was seen many times. The chain employs TRBV30 and TRBJ2-7, with D possibly TRBD2 on 7 matching bases. CDR1 and CDR2 (germline): GTSNPN, SVGIG (reference sequence). The V and J ends lost 2 bases and 4 bases respectively, with 12 bases between them. This CDR3 contains 13 residues. CDR3 sequence reads: CAWSRGASYEQYF. CDR3 coding DNA: TGTGCCTGGAGTCGGGGGGCGAGTTACGAGCAGTACTTC.

This clonotype showed up just once. This clone may be a read error of a much larger clone one base away. Since no conserved phenylalanine or tryptophan closes the CDR3, a read error is the likely cause. CDR3 nucleotides: TGCGCCAGCAGCCAAGAAGGTACAGGGCTAAATCAGCCCCAGCATGTT. Encoded protein: CASSQEGTGLNQPQHV. V usage is TRBV4-1 and J usage is TRBJ1-5, with a weak D call TRBD1 (6 bases). V dropped 0 bases and J dropped 4 bases, with 13 bases sitting between them. CDR1 and CDR2 from the germline V gene are MGHRA and YSYEKL. The CDR3 has 16 residues.